This passage covers 31 T cell receptor beta chains from one sample sequenced in a study of T-cell reconstitution after alpha-beta-depleted transplantation in children. Researchers prepared the TCRbeta library using unique molecular identifiers, the study reports. TCRdb analysed the PCR reads with MiXCR anew, one entry per CDR3 protein. Of about 98,000 distinct CDR3 sequences in the sample, around 22% are singletons; the top ten hold 20% to 25%. This specimen was PBMCs, taken before TCRalphabeta/CD19-depleted stem cell transplant. The receptors derive from a boy younger than 10 with acute lymphoblastic leukemia, due to receive a stem cell transplant.

This chain joins TRBV10-3 and TRBJ2-2; D possibly corresponds to TRBD1 (6 bases). The CDR3 is 15 amino acids. Trimming left V 2 bases short and J 3 bases short, with 10 bases between. Germline V gene sequence: CDR1 ENHRY, CDR2 SYGVKD. CDR3 sequence reads: CAISEATGYTGELFF. The CDR3 nucleotides read TGTGCCATCAGTGAGGCAACAGGGTACACCGGGGAGCTGTTTTTT.

This clonotype has a count of ten or more. The chain combines TRBV5-1 with TRBJ2-7; 8 bases are shared with TRBD1. V gave up 4 bases and J gave up 2 bases; unmatched junction bases: 2. Germline-derived CDR1 and CDR2 are SGHRS and YFSETQ. This CDR3 contains 13 residues. The CDR3 nucleotides read TGCGCCAGCAGCCAGGGGGCTACCTACGAGCAGTACTTC. This gives the protein CASSQGATYEQYF.

This chain uses TRBV28 with TRBJ2-5, with D possibly being TRBD2 (7 bases). Trimming cost V 2 bases and J 4 bases, with 11 bases left between them. The CDR3 totals 14 residues. The V gene's germline CDR1 is MDHEN and CDR2 SYDVKM. CDR3 in amino acids: CASSLGGAGETQYF. The DNA for the CDR3 is TGTGCCAGCAGTTTAGGGGGGGCAGGAGAGACCCAGTACTTC.

This clonotype has a single count. Written as DNA, the CDR3 is TGTGCCAGCAGCTTGGTTGGGACAGGGGTGAATGAGCAGTTCTTC. This translates into CASSLVGTGVNEQFF. The rearrangement uses TRBV5-4 and TRBJ2-1; 10 nucleotides match TRBD1. V gave up 0 bases and J gave up 7 bases; unmatched junction bases: 4. The germline V gene has CDR1 SGHNT and CDR2 YYREEE (reference sequence). The CDR3 loop spans 15 amino acids.

This sequence joins TRBV5-1 and TRBJ2-7; the D is unclear. There are 13 residues in the CDR3. V lost 4 bases to trimming and J lost 3 bases, with 11 bases between them. Germline CDR1 reads SGHRS; CDR2 reads YFSETQ. The CDR3 loop is CASSLPSNYEQYF. As DNA, the CDR3 is TGCGCCAGCAGCCTTCCGTCGAACTACGAGCAGTACTTC.

This clonotype was observed at least ten times. The junction departs from germline at one end; a sequencing error may be responsible. The chain has TRBV6-6 and TRBJ2-1; D possibly uses TRBD1 or TRBD2 (5 bases each). CDR3 length: 10 residues. Germline values: CDR1 MNHNY, CDR2 SVGAGI (reference sequence). CDR3: CASGTFRVIF. As DNA, the CDR3 is TGTGCCAGCGGGACGTTTAGGGTGATCTTC.

The sample holds many counts of this clonotype. The rearrangement joins TRBV5-1 to TRBJ2-3, with D possibly being TRBD2 (6 bases). The V end lost 0 bases, the J end lost 6 bases, and 14 bases lay between the germline ends. This CDR3 is built from 15 residues. CDR1 is SGHRS, CDR2 YFSETQ, per germline. The CDR3 nucleotides are TGCGCCAGCAGCTTGGAGCGGAGGGGCATCGATACGCAGTATTTT. This translates into CASSLERRGIDTQYF.

The J gene is TRBJ2-1, the V gene TRBV28; D unclear. Trimming removed 7 bases at V and 9 bases at J, with 19 bases between. The CDR3 is 14 residues long. Germline CDR1 MDHEN, CDR2 SYDVKM. The CDR3 DNA is TGTGCCAGCACCTTCCACCCAGGATGGTCTGAGCAGTTCTTC. This encodes CASTFHPGWSEQFF.

This clonotype was picked up a small number of times. V gene TRBV6-1 combines with J gene TRBJ2-2, with D perhaps matching TRBD2 (6 bases). The CDR3 covers 14 residues. The V gene's germline CDR1 is MNHNS and CDR2 SASEGT. Trimming removed 3 bases from V and 3 bases from J, with 8 bases in between. CDR3 residues: CASSDGGDTGELFF. The CDR3 DNA sequence: TGTGCCAGCAGTGACGGAGGGGACACCGGGGAGCTGTTTTTT.

In this sample, this clonotype turned up many times. The chain joins TRBV11-2 to TRBJ2-1; 9 bases align to TRBD2. The CDR3 totals 16 residues. The germline V gene encodes CDR1 SGHAT and CDR2 FQNNGV. V gave up 4 bases and J gave up 7 bases; unmatched junction bases: 11. The CDR3 DNA sequence: TGTGCCAGCAGCTCTTACCTGACTAGCGGAGGGAATGAGCAGTTCTTC. Its protein product is CASSSYLTSGGNEQFF.

The chain has TRBV4-1 and TRBJ2-7, with 8 positions matching TRBD1. Germline trimming cut 1 base from V and 5 bases from J; bases unmatched to any gene: 4. CDR1 MGHRA and CDR2 YSYEKL come from the germline V gene. The CDR3 is 14 amino acids. DNA of the CDR3: TGCGCCAGCAGCCAAGTGGACAGGGCGGACGAGCAGTACTTC. Its protein product is CASSQVDRADEQYF.

This clonotype has ten or more counts. This chain joins TRBV10-1 and TRBJ2-7, with D unclear. Trimming took 5 bases from V and 3 from J, leaving 11 bases between them. This CDR3 is 13 amino acids long. Germline CDR1 and CDR2: WNHNN and SYGVQD (reference sequence). For the CDR3, the DNA is TGCGCCAGCAGTCGCACAATCGGCTACGAGCAGTACTTC. Protein sequence: CASSRTIGYEQYF.

The chain uses TRBV12-3 or TRBV12-4 and TRBJ1-1; D not resolved. The length of the CDR3 is 16 residues. The V gene lost 5 bases and the J gene lost 4 bases, with 20 bases spanning the gap. CDR3 DNA sequence: TGTGCCAGCAGTGCCCATACCGGAGTCCGAGGCACTGAAGCTTTCTTT. It is translated as CASSAHTGVRGTEAFF.

The rearrangement uses TRBV18 and TRBJ1-3; D not resolved. The V end lost 2 bases, the J end lost 0 bases, and 5 bases lay between the germline ends. This CDR3 has 14 amino acids. The germline CDR1 and CDR2 sequences are KGHSH and LQKENI. The CDR3 DNA is TGTGCCAGCTCACCATATTCCTCTGGAAACACCATATATTTT. Translated: CASSPYSSGNTIYF.

V gene TRBV28 combines with J gene TRBJ1-1; D not certain. V lost 6 bases and J lost 4, with 15 bases in between. Germline lookup yields CDR1 MDHEN and CDR2 SYDVKM. This CDR3 has 14 residues. The CDR3 DNA is TGTGCCAGCAGGGCTGTCGTGGAGAGCACTGAAGCTTTCTTT. Protein product: CASRAVVESTEAFF.

This clonotype appeared a few times. This sequence joins TRBV4-1 and TRBJ1-1; D unresolved. V was cut by 4 bases and J by 1 base, with 10 bases left in between. In germline, CDR1 is MGHRA, CDR2 YSYEKL. The CDR3 is 14 residues long. The CDR3 coding sequence is TGCGCCAGCAGCCGAGCCCCGTCGAACACTGAAGCTTTCTTT. Amino acid sequence: CASSRAPSNTEAFF.

The table lists this clonotype with a few counts. The chain combines TRBV7-8 with TRBJ2-5; unclear D gene. V was shortened by 3 bases and J by 4 bases, with 12 bases between the two germline ends. Looked up from germline, CDR1 is SGHVS and CDR2 is FQNEAQ. This CDR3 spans 14 amino acids. CDR3: CASSFKRLPETQYF. The CDR3 nucleotides are TGTGCCAGCAGCTTTAAGCGTCTCCCAGAGACCCAGTACTTC.

The rearrangement links TRBV2 to TRBJ2-3, with 9 bases lining up with TRBD2. Trimming removed 8 bases from V and 1 base from J; junction bases left unmatched: 10. Per germline, CDR1 SNHLY and CDR2 FYNNEI. The CDR3 totals 16 residues. The CDR3 DNA is TGTGCCAGCGGGGCGGGAGGGCCCTCGGGCACAGATACGCAGTATTTT. It specifies CASGAGGPSGTDTQYF.

The chain employs TRBV4-3 and TRBJ1-1; D call uncertain. The CDR3 consists of 16 residues. CDR1 is LGHNA, CDR2 YSLEER, per germline. V shed 3 bases and J shed 3 bases, with 17 bases lying between them. CDR3 nucleotides: TGCGCCAGCAGCCATACCAAGGAAGACTTAGACACTGAAGCTTTCTTT. Protein: CASSHTKEDLDTEAFF.

This clonotype was seen only a few times. This chain joins TRBV2 and TRBJ2-5; D is ambiguous. CDR3 length equals 13 residues. In germline, CDR1 is SNHLY, CDR2 FYNNEI. V was trimmed by 11 bases and J by 4 bases, leaving 17 bases between them. The CDR3 here is CASCLRRGETQYF. DNA for the CDR3: TGTGCCTCGTGTTTGCGGAGAGGAGAGACCCAGTACTTC.

The sample holds a few counts of this clonotype. This chain connects TRBV20-1 to TRBJ1-1; 9 bases agree with TRBD1. This CDR3 comprises 15 residues. J gave up 5 bases and V 0 bases, and 7 bases lay outside the gene matches. The V gene's germline CDR1 is DFQATT and CDR2 SNEGSKA (reference sequence). CDR3 DNA: TGCAGTGCTAGAGATCGGGGACAGGGTGAAACTGAAGCTTTCTTT. This sequence encodes CSARDRGQGETEAFF.

This clonotype was detected many times. The rearrangement uses TRBV24-1 and TRBJ2-2; D not certain. Germline CDR1 is KGHDR and CDR2 is SFDVKD. This CDR3 has 14 amino acids. Trimming took 1 base from V and 6 from J, leaving 8 bases between them. The CDR3 DNA reads TGTGCCACCAGTGATTTTCGTGAGTCCGGGGAGCTGTTTTTT. Translated, it gives CATSDFRESGELFF.

This rearrangement joins TRBV6-2 or TRBV6-3 to TRBJ2-7, with D tentatively TRBD2 (5 bases). Trimming shortened V by 7 bases and J by 4 bases, and 14 bases separated the two germline ends. The germline V gene has CDR1 MNHEY and CDR2 SVGEGT. CDR3 size: 13 residues. The CDR3 here is CASTEGDPYEQYF. In DNA form, the CDR3 reads TGTGCCAGCACCGAGGGAGACCCTTACGAGCAGTACTTC.

This clonotype occurred many times. The chain has TRBV7-9 and TRBJ2-1; a weak D match, TRBD1 (5 bases). This CDR3 has 17 residues. V gave up 1 base and J gave up 1 base, with 14 bases separating them. Germline V gives CDR1 SEHNR, CDR2 FQNEAQ (reference sequence). The CDR3 sequence: CASSLVGAGRSYNEQFF. DNA of the CDR3: TGTGCCAGCAGCTTAGTTGGGGCAGGTCGGTCCTACAATGAGCAGTTCTTC.

This chain uses TRBV5-5 with TRBJ2-1; D uncertain. There are 10 residues in the CDR3. Trimming pared 4 bases from V and 7 bases from J, leaving 3 bases between. The germline gives CDR1 SGHKS, CDR2 YYEKEE (reference sequence). CDR3 nucleotides: TGTGCCAGCAGCCGAAATGAGCAGTTCTTC. It translates to CASSRNEQFF.

In this sample, this clonotype turned up a few times. The chain links TRBV10-3 to TRBJ2-7; 11 bases map to TRBD1. V was clipped by 10 bases and J by 5 bases; unmatched bases: 4. CDR3 length: 12 residues. Germline values: CDR1 ENHRY, CDR2 SYGVKD. CDR3 in DNA: TGTGCCACGGGGGACAGGGGGAACGAGCAGTACTTC. Its translation: CATGDRGNEQYF.

This sequence joins TRBV6-2 or TRBV6-3 and TRBJ2-1; tentative D call: TRBD1 (6 bases). This CDR3 is 17 amino acids long. Germline V CDR1 and CDR2: MNHEY, SVGEGT. V shed 5 bases and J shed 3 bases, with 20 bases lying between them. The CDR3 nucleotides read TGTGCCAGCAGTGCCGTGACCCCCGGGACACACTACAATGAGCAGTTCTTC. It yields the protein CASSAVTPGTHYNEQFF.

This clonotype has more than one count but fewer than ten. The genes are TRBV10-2 and TRBJ2-7; 10 nucleotides line up with TRBD2. The germline V gene encodes CDR1 WSHSY and CDR2 SAAADI. Trimming took 8 bases from V and 4 from J; bases not matched to a gene: 11. The CDR3 runs 15 residues. CDR3 residues: CASLSGRQAPYEQYF. The CDR3 DNA follows: TGCGCCAGCCTTAGCGGGAGGCAGGCCCCTTACGAGCAGTACTTC.

This clonotype has ten or more counts. V usage is TRBV5-6 and J usage is TRBJ2-3; 7 bases fit TRBD2. In germline, CDR1 is SGHDT, CDR2 YYEEEE. There are 16 residues in the CDR3. V trimming: 0 bases; J trimming: 4 bases; junction bases outside the gene matches: 8. For the CDR3, the DNA is TGTGCCAGCAGCTTGGTTGCACTAGCGAGCCCAGATACGCAGTATTTT. Translating it yields CASSLVALASPDTQYF.

The chain recombines TRBV6-5 with TRBJ2-7; a weak D match, TRBD1 (6 bases). V was shortened by 4 bases and J by 5 bases, with 18 bases between the two germline ends. The CDR3 spans 15 residues. The germline V gene has CDR1 MNHEY and CDR2 SVGAGI. The CDR3 sequence: CASSSRGGTRNEQYF. The CDR3 nucleotides read TGTGCCAGCAGTTCCCGAGGGGGAACTAGGAACGAGCAGTACTTC.

The chain recombines TRBV5-5 with TRBJ2-7, with D possibly being TRBD1 or TRBD2 (6 bases each). V was pared by 6 bases and J by 6 bases, with 22 bases between. CDR1 is SGHKS and CDR2 is YYEKEE in the germline V gene (reference sequence). The CDR3 has 15 residues. CDR3 residues: CASTKGGHRGFEQYF. The CDR3 DNA is TGTGCCAGCACCAAGGGGGGACACCGTGGTTTCGAGCAGTACTTC.